Following are 4 T cell receptor beta chains from one sample sequenced in a study of blood T cell repertoires in COVID-19. Data came from immunoSEQ multiplex PCR; TCRdb stores just in-frame clones and leaves some out. The sample includes 200,000 to 300,000 clones, roughly 87% of them seen just once. Sequencing input: peripheral blood. Receptors originate from a man aged 60 to 69 who had recovered from COVID-19.

The chain joins TRBV27 to TRBJ2-5, with D tentatively TRBD2 (7 bases). This CDR3 comprises 15 residues. The V gene's germline CDR1 is MNHEY and CDR2 SMNVEV (reference sequence). Between the trimmed V and J ends, which lost 5 bases and 3 bases, there was a span of 16 bases. CDR3 loop: CASSNYPGGEETQYF. DNA of the CDR3: TGTGCCAGCAGTAATTATCCGGGGGGCGAAGAGACCCAGTACTTC.

CDR3 sequence (DNA): TGTGCCAGCAGCTTCGAACAGGGAGACTATGGCTACACCTTC. It yields the protein CASSFEQGDYGYTF. The chain has TRBV4-2 and TRBJ1-2, with a weak D call TRBD1 (6 bases). Germline V gives CDR1 LGHNA, CDR2 YNFKEQ. Trimming removed 5 bases from V and 3 bases from J, with 13 bases in between. The CDR3 is 14 residues long.

The chain uses TRBV9 and TRBJ2-7, with D possibly being TRBD2 (6 bases). The CDR3 runs to 16 residues. In germline, CDR1 is SGDLS, CDR2 YYNGEE. V was pared by 0 bases and J by 5 bases, with 18 bases between. CDR3 in DNA: TGTGCCAGCAGCGTAGGGGGGGATGCGATTCTGGACGAGCAGTACTTC. Translated, it gives CASSVGGDAILDEQYF.

The chain links TRBV13 to TRBJ1-4; possible D gene TRBD1, 5 bases. The germline V gene has CDR1 PRHDT and CDR2 FYEKMQ (reference sequence). V was shortened by 2 bases and J by 1 base, with 8 bases between the two germline ends. The CDR3 has 15 amino acids. The CDR3 region is CASSLLGGTNEKLFF. DNA of the CDR3: TGTGCCAGCAGCTTATTGGGGGGAACTAATGAAAAACTGTTTTTT. Based on the CDR3 plus reference TRBV13 and TRBJ1-4, the full variable domain is AAGVIQSPRHLIKEKRETATLKCYPIPRHDTVYWYQQGPGQDPQFLISFYEKMQSDKGSIPDRFSAQQFSDYHSELNMSSLELGDSALYFCASSLLGGTNEKLFFGSGTQLSVL.